Described below is a single T cell receptor beta chain sequence and its context. What this receptor recognizes is not known. No much larger clonotype is one base removed from it; base qualities were not supplied. CDR1 and CDR2 were assigned from the germline V gene as MNHNS and SASEGT. The CDR3 runs 15 amino acids, cysteine and phenylalanine included. Just the 45-base CDR3 DNA is kept, in frame starting at base 1. V loses 7 bases, J loses 1 base, and the germline ends lie 14 bases apart. The source of the sample is a study of vaccination and CD4 T cells after COVID-19 (dated 2022 in TCRdb). Broadly, across the study: SARS-CoV-2 positivity had been established in the convalescent patients by nasal swab PCR, and mild disease was recorded in several of these patients and severe disease in one. Participants got two doses of the Pfizer-BioNTech BNT162b2 vaccine (n=8) or two doses of the Moderna mRNA-1273 vaccine (n=2). The spike-specific CD4+ TCR repertoire was compared before and after mRNA vaccination in over nine COVID-19 convalescent patients and a handful of infection-naive healthy vaccine recipients. A few convalescent patients were sampled both early after vaccination (day 14) and late after vaccination (days 161 to 241). Culture stimuli were overlapping spike peptide pools from SARS-CoV-2 and from the common cold coronaviruses HCoV-NL63, HCoV-OC43 and HCoV-229E. Post-COVID blood samples from convalescent patients were collected a median of roughly 100 days after diagnosis, with a range of 35 to 161 days. The time from the second vaccine dose to post-vaccine blood sampling had a median of roughly 79 days and ranged from about 12 to 250 days. Control cultures received a CEFX viral epitope pool as the positive control, an HIV-1 Nef peptide pool as the negative control, or no peptide. The convalescent cohort comprised six males and four females, including two Hispanic individuals, seven Caucasians, two Asians and one multiracial person. Study-wide conclusions, independent of this receptor: The median count of SARS-CoV-2-reactive clonotypes went up from around 20 after infection to 38 after vaccination, although the change was not significant. Only a relatively small number of convalescent patients were included in the study, and early timepoints following natural infection were not analyzed. In convalescent patients, a median about 90% of post-vaccine SARS-CoV-2-reactive clones were detected only after vaccination, and vaccine-specific priming was suggested by this finding. Nearly all vaccine-specific clones in convalescent patients (304 of 307) were mono-reactive for SARS-CoV-2 spike rather than cross-reactive with common cold coronaviruses.

The time point label for this specimen denotes: late sampling 161 to 241 days after vaccination in a few convalescent patients. The treatment or condition label for this specimen denotes: 10-day PBMC culture with coronavirus spike peptide pools or control peptides (ViraFEST assay). The ViraFEST assay was used in the study, in which antigen-specific T cells were expanded with peptide pools and expanded clonotypes were subsequently identified by TCR sequencing. The convalescent patients' positive SARS-CoV-2 PCR tests fell between March and December 2020, which was before the Alpha, Beta and Delta variants emerged in the United States. Each well held 2.2 million or so PBMCs cultured in IMDM containing approximately 5% human AB serum and around 10 IU/ml IL-2, with about 10 ug/ml peptide pools added. Half of the culture medium was replaced with fresh IL-2-containing medium on days 3 and 7. After 9 to 11 days of culture, CD4+ T cells were isolated by negative selection with the EasySep CD4+ T cell isolation kit. PBMCs were separated from whole blood using Ficoll-Paque Plus gradient centrifugation and then either used fresh or cryopreserved at -140C. Triplicate wells were generally used for each culture condition.

Library creation used PCR. DNA from cultured CD4+ T cells was subjected to TCR sequencing with the Oncomine TCR Beta short-read assay at the Johns Hopkins FTIC core. The QIAamp micro DNA kit was used to extract genomic DNA from the cultured CD4+ T cells. The Oncomine TCR Beta libraries from cultured CD4+ T cells were pooled using unique dual indexes and then sequenced on an Illumina iSeq 100. As for the original processing: Non-productive sequences were removed, and CDR3s that did not start with C, did not end with F or W, or were shorter than 7 amino acids were discarded. The MANAFEST web application was used to identify antigen-specific clonotypes by comparing peptide-stimulated wells against reference wells and other culture wells. Positive clones required FDR below 0.05, an odds ratio above 5, and productive frequency above 0.1% in at least two of three replicate wells. A clonotype was classed as cross-reactive if the clonotype showed significant expansion both in SARS-CoV-2 spike wells and in at least one common cold coronavirus spike condition. CDR3 homology was assessed with Levenshtein distances (stringdist) and unrooted phylogenetic trees (ape) in R version 3.6.1. TCRdb itself trimmed the public reads at Q25 with fastp, ran MiXCR and retained productive beta chains. When rows share a CDR3 protein, they turn into one entry using the most common DNA and genes. V and J calls and clone size were set by TCRdb, not the authors. Present in this sample are tens of thousands of distinct CDR3 sequences, 43% of which were seen just once. 4.9% of the sample lies in the top ten.

Sequenced material: CD4+ T cells from blood, cultured in vitro, taken about 7 months after SARS-CoV-2 vaccination. The sequence is built from TRBV6-1 and TRBJ1-3; matching of 5 bases hints at TRBD1 as the D gene. The TCR was taken from a human donor who had recovered from COVID-19. The sequenced DNA is TGTGCCAGCAACATACAGGCAGGGTCTGGAAACACCATATATTTT. Translated, this is CASNIQAGSGNTIYF.